Below are 11 T cell receptor beta chains sequenced from a single sample in a study of cytomegalovirus exposure and HLA in healthy donors. The PCR contained 60 Vbeta and 13 Jbeta primers. Produced via immunoSEQ multiplex PCR; TCRdb's table is partial and in-frame only. The sample shows fewer than 250,000 clones, 65% to 75% of them seen only once. Sequenced material: PBMCs. The receptors come from a woman aged 25 to 39 in good health and CMV-seronegative.

This chain links TRBV10-2 with TRBJ1-1; a possible D gene is TRBD1 (6 bases). CDR3 size: 14 residues. V was clipped by 7 bases and J by 2 bases, with 14 bases between them. Germline CDR1 and CDR2: WSHSY and SAAADI. The CDR3 loop reads CASTLGQSNTEAFF. Written as DNA, the CDR3 is TGCGCCAGCACCCTAGGACAGTCCAACACTGAAGCTTTCTTT.

The rearrangement joins TRBV6-5 to TRBJ1-2; TRBD1 agrees at 11 bases. Germline-derived CDR1 and CDR2 are MNHEY and SVGAGI. The ends lost 6 bases at V and 8 bases at J; junction bases unmatched: 5. The CDR3 spans 13 residues. This chain's CDR3 is CASRGQGVRGYTF. CDR3 bases: TGTGCCAGCAGGGGACAGGGGGTACGGGGCTACACCTTC.

Points on this clone: The same CDR3 can be traced to other DNA sequences in this sample. The chain's CDR3 is CASSVGTSGGALETQYF. For the CDR3, the DNA is TGTGCCAGCAGCGTAGGAACTAGCGGGGGGGCATTGGAGACCCAGTACTTC. The genes are TRBV9 and TRBJ2-5, with 13 nucleotides matching TRBD2. Germline V lookup: CDR1 SGDLS, CDR2 YYNGEE. This CDR3 spans 17 amino acids. After removal of 0 bases from V and 5 bases from J, the junction contained 7 bases not matched to a gene.

The chain uses TRBV19 and TRBJ2-1; D is ambiguous. Germline lookup yields CDR1 LNHDA and CDR2 SQIVND (reference sequence). The CDR3 is made up of 14 amino acids. The V end was cut by 4 bases, the J end by 7 bases, with 14 bases between. Here the CDR3 DNA reads TGTGCCAGTAGTAGAGCTCCGCCTGTAAATGAGCAGTTCTTC. Its translation is CASSRAPPVNEQFF.

This clone was recorded many times. DNA of the CDR3: TGTGCCACCTTAAAGACAGGGAACACTGAAGCTTTCTTT. Its protein product is CATLKTGNTEAFF. The chain carries TRBV7-9 and TRBJ1-1; D might be TRBD1 (6 bases). CDR1 SEHNR and CDR2 FQNEAQ come from the germline V gene (reference sequence). V lost 10 bases to trimming and J lost 1 base, with 13 bases between them. The CDR3 runs 13 residues.

As for this clone: Its ends do not fully match the called genes, so a read error is possible. This chain links TRBV27 with TRBJ2-7; TRBD2 matches 7 bases. The CDR3 consists of 18 residues. Per germline, CDR1 MNHEY and CDR2 SMNVEV (reference sequence). CDR3 region: CAISAHQPLAGERYEQYF. As DNA, the CDR3 is TGTGCCATCAGTGCACACCAGCCTCTCGCGGGAGAAAGGTACGAGCAGTACTTC.

The CDR3 reads CASGFTAETYNEQFF. In DNA, the CDR3 is TGTGCTAGTGGTTTCACAGCGGAGACCTACAATGAGCAGTTCTTC. This sequence joins TRBV12-5 and TRBJ2-1; a possible D gene is TRBD2 (5 bases). This CDR3 comprises 15 residues. Germline V gene sequence: CDR1 LGHNT, CDR2 FRNRAP. Trimming shortened V by 3 bases and J by 2 bases, and 11 bases separated the two germline ends. Supplemented by reference TRBV12-5 and TRBJ2-1, the full variable domain reads DARVTQTPRHKVTEMGQEVTMRCQPILGHNTVFWYRQTMMQGLELLAYFRNRAPLDDSGMPKDRFSAEMPDATLATLKIQPSEPRDSAVYFCASGFTAETYNEQFFGPGTRLTVL.

This clone came up once. This sequence joins TRBV5-6 and TRBJ1-3; possibly TRBD1 for D (6 bases). From germline, CDR1 is SGHDT and CDR2 YYEEEE. V gave up 0 bases and J gave up 2 bases, with 9 bases separating them. The CDR3 length is 15 residues. The CDR3 region is CASSLAGAAGNTIYF. CDR3 bases: TGTGCCAGCAGCTTGGCAGGGGCGGCTGGAAACACCATATATTTT.

The V gene is TRBV30, the J gene TRBJ1-6; D is ambiguous. The CDR3 is made up of 13 amino acids. The germline CDR1 and CDR2 sequences are GTSNPN and SVGIG (reference sequence). The ends were cut back, 4 bases at V and 8 bases at J, with 12 bases in the middle. This chain's CDR3 is CAWTSRGDSPLHF. The CDR3 DNA reads TGTGCCTGGACGTCGCGCGGGGATTCACCCCTCCACTTT.

The V call is TRBV29-1, the J call TRBJ1-1; possible D gene TRBD1, 5 bases. The CDR3 has 11 amino acids. Germline V lookup: CDR1 SQVTM, CDR2 ANQGSEA. The V end was cut by 4 bases, the J end by 6 bases, with 9 bases between. In DNA, the CDR3 is TGCAGCGTTGCTAGGGGTTCTGAAGCTTTCTTT. Amino acid sequence: CSVARGSEAFF.

Points on this clone: The same CDR3 arises from other DNA sequences in this sample as well. This chain joins TRBV9 and TRBJ2-7; 9 bases align to TRBD1. CDR3 size: 15 residues. After removal of 3 bases from V and 0 bases from J, the junction contained 4 bases not matched to a gene. Germline assignment: CDR1 SGDLS and CDR2 YYNGEE. The CDR3 is CASSAGTGTSYEQYF. CDR3 DNA: TGTGCCAGCAGCGCCGGGACAGGGACCTCCTACGAGCAGTACTTC.